This T cell receptor (beta chain) stems from a study of regulatory dendritic cells for organ transplantation (dated by TCRdb to about 2017). The study in broad terms: Before and after allostimulation with regulatory or mature dendritic cells, TCRbeta repertoires were sequenced from sorted naive and memory CD4+ and CD8+ T cells.

TCRbeta CDR3 regions were amplified by multiplexed two-step PCR using Vbeta-specific forward primers and Jbeta-specific reverse primers. Through the immunoSEQ service, the TCRbeta libraries were run on an Illumina instrument for sequencing. The authors processed their data as follows. IMGT annotation was used to assign V, D and J genes, and synthetic CDR3 analogues were used to correct the counts for multiplex PCR bias. Repertoire clonality was computed in the immunoSEQ Analyzer as one minus normalized Shannon entropy. Whether a clone counted as expanded was decided by Fisher's exact test with Benjamini-Hochberg false discovery rate control and a two-tailed cutoff of P<0.01. As stored in TCRdb, this immuneACCESS dataset retains in-frame rearrangements with V and J assigned. A fraction of the clones does not appear; measured against another copy, unresolved V genes explain less than half of the discrepancy, and the remainder lacks a known reason. The D gene and trimming were derived from the DNA, and the V and J assignments and clone size from that table. The sample includes tens of thousands of clones, with about 80% observed a single time. 2% to 2.5% of the sample is in the top ten clones.

The germline V gene supplies CDR1 LGHNA and CDR2 YSLEER. From its cysteine to its phenylalanine, the CDR3 spans 15 amino acids. Of all the DNA, just the CDR3 is kept, 45 bases in frame from base 1. V lost 0 bases and J lost 7 bases, and the count of bases not matched to a germline gene is 5. About this clone: It lacks a known antigen. Qualities for individual bases were not recorded, and no much larger clone is one base off.

Summary of the overall study and its limitations: Naive CD4+ and CD8+ T cells showed highly diverse repertoires, whereas memory cells were less diverse and memory CD8+ cells were the most oligoclonal. Sequencing was done in only a couple of subjects, and the authors reported considerable heterogeneity between individuals in the alloreactive memory CD8+ T cell pool. In both subjects, allostimulation led to expansion of memory CD8+ clones, though the expansion induced by regulatory dendritic cells appeared to be more limited than that induced by mature dendritic cells. Among the resting subsets, the most alloreactive TCR clonotypes were found in memory CD8+ T cells.

FACS was used to sort CD4+ or CD8+ cells into naive T cells (CD45RA+) and memory T cells (CD45RO+). The T cells used for TCR sequencing were obtained from two healthy control subjects. Unstimulated sorted T cell subsets were used as baseline controls for the mixed lymphocyte reactions. Genomic DNA was extracted with the Qiagen DNeasy Blood & Tissue Kit. Sequencing was done on a sample of memory CD4+ T cells from blood. This specimen's cell subset or site label, interpreted: CD45RO+ memory T cells. The sequence was obtained from a human donor in good health. The chain is assembled from TRBV4-3 and TRBJ1-2; TRBD1 lines up with 10 middle nucleotides. The CDR3 region has the sequence CASSQDPGTGVGYTF. The base sequence is TGCGCCAGCAGCCAAGATCCCGGGACAGGGGTTGGCTACACCTTC.